Each of the 23 T cell receptor beta chains below was sequenced from the same sample in a study of breast tumors, draining lymph nodes, adjacent tissues. MiXCR, applied by TCRdb to the multiplex PCR reads, yields one record per CDR3 protein. The table shows fewer than 200,000 distinct CDR3 sequences, with 30% to 35% occurring only once. Axillary draining lymph nodes of breast cancer patients supplied the node samples. Sample: axillary lymph node tissue. These receptors were collected from a female donor with breast cancer. Some clones in this sample may be carry-over from other donors' samples.

This clonotype was seen only a few times. Given a much more abundant clone one base away, this may be a read error. The chain links TRBV7-2 to TRBJ2-3; the match to TRBD1 covers 8 bases. With 5 bases clipped from V and 4 bases from J, the junction kept 11 bases outside the gene matches. The CDR3 extends over 16 amino acids. CDR1 SGHTA and CDR2 FQGNSA come from the germline V gene. The CDR3 protein is CASSQGASYFPDTQYF. The CDR3 DNA reads as TGTGCCAGCAGCCAGGGGGCTAGCTATTTTCCAGATACGCAGTATTTT.

This clonotype showed up many times. The chain couples TRBV24-1 to TRBJ2-3; D might be TRBD1 or TRBD2, each matching 6 bases. Trimming took off 4 bases at V and 0 bases at J, with 13 bases between the two ends. The CDR3 spans 16 residues. CDR1 is KGHDR, CDR2 SFDVKD, per germline. The chain's CDR3 is CATSERTGTSTDTQYF. The CDR3 DNA sequence: TGTGCCACCAGTGAACGAACAGGGACTAGCACAGATACGCAGTATTTT.

At least ten counts were recorded for this clonotype. A junction end diverges from the germline sequence, so it may reflect a read error. The chain combines TRBV5-6 with TRBJ2-3; D gene ambiguous. CDR1 and CDR2 from the germline V gene are SGHDT and YYEEEE. The CDR3 extends over 12 amino acids. CDR3 residues: CASRLGVDTQYF. The CDR3 coding sequence is TGTGCCAGCAGGTTGGGTGTCGATACGCAGTATTTT.

This clonotype appeared many times. The chain recombines TRBV24-1 with TRBJ2-7, with TRBD2 as a possible D gene (7 bases). The CDR3 loop spans 16 amino acids. Trimming removed 6 bases at V and 0 bases at J, with 17 bases between. Germline lookup yields CDR1 KGHDR and CDR2 SFDVKD. The CDR3 region has the DNA TGTGCCACCAGTCTTCTTGGGGGGGCGGGCTCCTACGAGCAGTACTTC. It yields the protein CATSLLGGAGSYEQYF.

In its sample, this clonotype was seen many times. The gene calls are TRBV9 and TRBJ1-4; 7 bases agree with TRBD1. V lost 0 bases, J lost 0 bases, and 2 bases stayed unmatched. CDR3 length: 16 amino acids. Germline values: CDR1 SGDLS, CDR2 YYNGEE. The CDR3 nucleotides are TGTGCCAGCAGCGTAGAGGGGACAGCAACTAATGAAAAACTGTTTTTT. Translated: CASSVEGTATNEKLFF.

About this clonotype itself: Being one base from a much bigger clone, this may be a read error. The conserved phenylalanine or tryptophan normally closing the CDR3 is absent here, so this likely arose from a read error. V usage is TRBV14 and J usage is TRBJ1-6, with D perhaps TRBD1 (5 bases). The CDR3 consists of 14 residues. Trimming took 6 bases from V and 0 from J, leaving 6 bases between them. Germline V gives CDR1 SGHDN, CDR2 FVKESK. CDR3 residues: CASRTGSYNSPLHL. CDR3 coding DNA: TGTGCCAGCAGAACAGGCTCCTATAATTCACCCCTCCACTTG.

As regards this clonotype: Its ends do not fully match the called genes, so a read error is possible. This rearrangement joins TRBV19 to TRBJ1-1; the D is unclear. The CDR3 extends over 11 amino acids. Germline CDR1 LNHDA, CDR2 SQIVND (reference sequence). In DNA form, the CDR3 reads TGTGCCAGTGGGATGAACACTGAAGCTCTCTTT. Its protein is CASGMNTEALF.

This clonotype has only a few counts. A junction boundary mismatches the germline segment, possibly from a read error. The J gene is TRBJ2-1, the V gene TRBV20-1; unclear D gene. Germline assignment: CDR1 DFQATT and CDR2 SNEGSKA (reference sequence). The CDR3 extends over 14 amino acids. The CDR3 DNA sequence: TGCAGTGCTATCACAACCCGCACCTACAATGAGCAGCTCTTC. Protein product: CSAITTRTYNEQLF.

This clonotype came up many times. This chain links TRBV19 with TRBJ2-6; possibly TRBD1 for D (6 bases). Per the germline V gene, CDR1 is LNHDA and CDR2 is SQIVND (reference sequence). Trimming removed 7 bases at V and 2 bases at J, with 18 bases between. The CDR3 contains 17 residues. The CDR3 sequence: CASTPYRDRPGANVLTF. The CDR3 coding sequence is TGTGCCAGTACTCCCTACAGGGATAGGCCTGGGGCCAACGTCCTGACTTTC.

The rearrangement joins TRBV29-1 to TRBJ2-1, with 12 bases identical to TRBD2. CDR3 length equals 14 residues. With V trimmed by 3 bases and J by 7 bases, 4 bases remained unmatched. The germline gives CDR1 SQVTM, CDR2 ANQGSEA. Written as DNA, the CDR3 is TGCAGCGTTGACGGACTAGCGGGACTGAATGAGCAGTTCTTC. Translation gives CSVDGLAGLNEQFF.

This clonotype was detected many times. The V call is TRBV4-1, the J call TRBJ1-5; D not resolved. Trimming cost V 0 bases and J 4 bases, with 10 bases left between them. Germline values: CDR1 MGHRA, CDR2 YSYEKL. This CDR3 region has 15 residues. The CDR3 DNA is TGCGCCAGCAGCCAAGATCTCGGACGTAATCAGCCCCAGCATTTT. Encoded protein: CASSQDLGRNQPQHF.

This clonotype was seen repeatedly, ten times or more. The genes are TRBV7-9 and TRBJ2-6; D might be TRBD2 (5 bases). The CDR3 covers 19 residues. V gave up 5 bases and J gave up 0 bases, with 20 bases separating them. The V gene's germline CDR1 is SEHNR and CDR2 FQNEAQ (reference sequence). The CDR3 sequence is CASSPFSGVPSSGANVLTF. The CDR3 DNA is TGTGCCAGCAGCCCCTTCTCCGGGGTCCCGTCCTCTGGGGCCAACGTCCTGACTTTC.

This clonotype has only a few counts. A much larger clone sits a single nucleotide away, making a read error possible. The final CDR3 position lacks the conserved phenylalanine or tryptophan, pointing to a likely read error. The rearrangement uses TRBV3-1 and TRBJ2-7, with TRBD2 matching over 15 bases. The V gene's germline CDR1 is LGHDT and CDR2 YNNKEL (reference sequence). The V and J ends lost 4 bases and 0 bases, in that order; junction bases with no gene match: 7. This CDR3 has 18 amino acids. CDR3 region: CASSPGLAGGVNSYEQYL. DNA of the CDR3: TGTGCCAGCAGCCCTGGACTAGCGGGGGGGGTTAACTCCTACGAGCAGTACCTC.

This clonotype came up many times. This chain links TRBV29-1 with TRBJ2-5; tentatively, D is TRBD1 (7 bases). The CDR3 totals 11 residues. Germline V gene sequence: CDR1 SQVTM, CDR2 ANQGSEA. The V end was cut by 6 bases, the J end by 5 bases, with 10 bases between. The CDR3 nucleotides read TGCAGCGTGGAGGGGGCCGAGACCCAGTACTTC. This sequence encodes CSVEGAETQYF.

This clonotype was picked up many times. CDR3 sequence: CASSLASGVGGNTIYF. The CDR3 coding sequence is TGTGCCAGCAGCTTAGCGTCCGGGGTAGGTGGAAACACCATATATTTT. This sequence joins TRBV7-9 and TRBJ1-3; D gene ambiguous. The CDR3 totals 16 residues. V lost 0 bases to trimming and J lost 3 bases, with 12 bases between them. Germline V CDR1 and CDR2: SEHNR, FQNEAQ (reference sequence).

This clonotype appeared many times. The V and J genes are TRBV20-1 and TRBJ2-3; 14 nucleotides match TRBD2. Germline values: CDR1 DFQATT, CDR2 SNEGSKA (reference sequence). The CDR3 length is 16 residues. V was pared by 6 bases and J by 1 base, with 6 bases of the junction left unmatched. CDR3 DNA: TGCAGTGCACTCCGGACTAGCGGGGGGCGCACAGATACGCAGTATTTT. Translated, it gives CSALRTSGGRTDTQYF.

The chain is built from TRBV28 and TRBJ2-5; 10 bases align to TRBD2. Germline loops: CDR1 MDHEN, CDR2 SYDVKM. The CDR3 consists of 16 residues. V was clipped by 6 bases and J by 7 bases; unmatched bases: 14. The CDR3 DNA reads as TGTGCCAGCAGGGGGACTAGCGAGAGTGGCTCGTCGACCCAGTACTTC. This gives the protein CASRGTSESGSSTQYF. The whole variable domain, remainder taken from reference TRBV28 and TRBJ2-5, is DVKVTQSSRYLVKRTGEKVFLECVQDMDHENMFWYRQDPGLGLRLIYFSYDVKMKEKGDIPEGYSVSREKKERFSLILESASTNQTSMYLCASRGTSESGSSTQYFGPGTRLLVL.

The chain links TRBV20-1 to TRBJ2-1; 7 bases fit TRBD1. CDR1 is DFQATT and CDR2 is SNEGSKA in the germline V gene (reference sequence). The CDR3 consists of 14 residues. J gave up 7 bases and V 6 bases, and 12 bases lay outside the gene matches. CDR3 DNA sequence: TGCAGTGCCAAACCACCAGGGGGTCGTAATGAGCAGTTCTTC. Its protein product is CSAKPPGGRNEQFF.

The genes are TRBV9 and TRBJ1-2; 7 positions match TRBD1. The CDR3 has 17 residues. Germline assignment: CDR1 SGDLS and CDR2 YYNGEE. J lost 8 bases, V lost 0 bases, and 16 bases had no gene match. CDR3 in amino acids: CASSVGDRPPECYGYTF. The CDR3 region has the DNA TGTGCCAGCAGCGTAGGGGACAGACCACCAGAGTGCTACGGCTACACCTTC.

The chain uses TRBV6-2 or TRBV6-3 and TRBJ2-7; D may be TRBD1 (5 bases). The V gene lost 7 bases and the J gene lost 0 bases, with 10 bases spanning the gap. CDR1 and CDR2 (germline): MNHEY, SVGEGT. This CDR3 has 13 amino acids. CDR3 in amino acids: CASKETVSYEQYF. The CDR3 DNA reads TGTGCCAGCAAGGAGACAGTCTCCTACGAGCAGTACTTC.

This sequence joins TRBV27 and TRBJ2-3; 9 bases align to TRBD2. The CDR3 covers 16 residues. V shed 4 bases, J shed 0 bases, and the junction held 5 bases outside the gene matches. The germline V gene has CDR1 MNHEY and CDR2 SMNVEV (reference sequence). The CDR3, as DNA: TGTGCCAGCAGTTCCCGACTAGCGGAAAGCACAGATACGCAGTATTTT. Translating it yields CASSSRLAESTDTQYF.

The J gene is TRBJ2-3, the V gene TRBV5-6, with TRBD1 matching 9 bases. Per germline, CDR1 SGHDT and CDR2 YYEEEE. Losses at the gene ends were 4 bases for V and 11 bases for J; bases not matched to a gene: 8. This CDR3 has 13 residues. For the CDR3, the DNA is TGTGCCAGCAGCGCCACAGGGGGCGTAGGGCAGTATTTT. This sequence encodes CASSATGGVGQYF. Variable domain in full (rest from reference TRBV5-6 and TRBJ2-3): DAGVTQSPTHLIKTRGQQVTLRCSPKSGHDTVSWYQQALGQGPQFIFQYYEEEERQRGNFPDRFSGHQFPNYSSELNVNALLLGDSALYLCASSATGGVGQYFGPGTRLTVL.

This clonotype was seen repeatedly, ten times or more. V and J are TRBV30 and TRBJ1-6; D not resolved. CDR3 size: 14 residues. Trimming took 0 bases from V and 10 from J, leaving 13 bases between them. Germline V lookup: CDR1 GTSNPN, CDR2 SVGIG (reference sequence). The CDR3 DNA follows: TGTGCCTGGAGTGTACTGGGGAATCGATCACCCCTCCACTTT. Its translation: CAWSVLGNRSPLHF.